The subject of this entry is one T cell receptor (beta chain). Its antigen remains unidentified. This specimen comes from a study of T cells expressing NK-cell markers. Study summary: Sequencing covered eight donors, seven HCMV-seropositive and one seronegative.

The V gene's germline CDR1 is DFQATT and CDR2 SNEGSKA (reference sequence). The CDR3 length is 14 residues. TCRdb re-called the 5' RACE reads; one entry per CDR3 protein, DNA not given. Its table records 400,000 to 550,000 distinct CDR3 sequences. Study outcomes and limitations: NKG2C+ dominant clonotype frequencies in a handful of donors were roughly 1.0-7.5% of CD8+ T cells. Expanded NKG2C+ T cell clones had unclear HCMV specificity.

The specimen was blood T cells: a sorted CD56 or NKG2C T cell subset, CD4+ or CD8+ T cells, or bulk PBMC T cells (not recorded which). This chain connects TRBV20-1 to TRBJ2-7; TCRdb lists TRBD1, though no DNA is available to test this call. The receptor was derived from a woman between 18 and 75 years old in good health. The CDR3 loop is CSARGTGKVYEQYF.